This T cell receptor (beta chain) derives from a study of blood T cell repertoires in COVID-19. At the level of the study: Sites across the United States, Italy and Spain contributed samples from acute and convalescent COVID-19. The cDNA or gDNA used as material had been derived from T cells, B-cell-depleted T cells, or PBMCs.

As originally analysed: Counts of nucleated cells, estimated from reference gene primer amplification, were obtained. Using immunoSEQ multiplex PCR, the repertoire was profiled, and TCRdb retains in-frame clones only, with some absent. The DNA was the basis for D and trimming; V, J and clone size are from that table. In the table there are around 150,000 clones, roughly 90% of which are singletons. In Seattle, patients joined the study during active infection and were tracked longitudinally. The ends lost 4 bases at V and 2 bases at J; junction bases unmatched: 2. CDR3 length: 14 residues. Germline lookup yields CDR1 SGHKS and CDR2 YYEKEE (reference sequence).

Sequencing was done on a sample of peripheral blood. The clonotype originates from a man aged 25 to 40 with COVID-19, enrolled during active disease. J is TRBJ2-7 and V is TRBV5-5; 11 nucleotides align to TRBD1. Here the CDR3 reads CASSLGQGAYEQYF. The CDR3 DNA sequence: TGTGCCAGCAGCCTGGGACAGGGGGCCTACGAGCAGTACTTC.